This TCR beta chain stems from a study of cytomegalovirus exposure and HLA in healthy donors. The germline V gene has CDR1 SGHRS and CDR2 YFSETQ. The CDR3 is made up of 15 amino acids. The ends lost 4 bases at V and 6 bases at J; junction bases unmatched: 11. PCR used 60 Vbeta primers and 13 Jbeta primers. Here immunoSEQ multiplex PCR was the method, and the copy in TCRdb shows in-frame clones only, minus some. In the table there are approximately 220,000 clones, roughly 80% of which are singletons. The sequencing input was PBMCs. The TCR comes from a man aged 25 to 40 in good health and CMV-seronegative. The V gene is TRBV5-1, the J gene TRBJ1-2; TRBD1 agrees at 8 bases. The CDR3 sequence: CASSQSIRGQNGYTF. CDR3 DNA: TGCGCCAGCAGCCAATCTATCAGGGGGCAAAATGGCTACACCTTC.